These 29 T cell receptor beta chains were sequenced from one sample in a study of T cell clones after liver transplantation. Data came from immunoSEQ multiplex PCR; TCRdb stores just in-frame clones and leaves some out. The sample consists of 40,000 to 65,000 clones, approximately 84% of them appearing once. This sample comprised CD4+ T cells from blood, obtained before liver transplant. All receptors derive from a human donor who received a liver transplant.

This clone appeared once. CDR3 loop: CAWRGLAGTETQYF. CDR3 DNA sequence: TGTGCCTGGAGGGGACTAGCGGGAACGGAGACCCAGTACTTC. The V call is TRBV30, the J call TRBJ2-5, with TRBD2 matching over 13 bases. Germline CDR1 GTSNPN, CDR2 SVGIG (reference sequence). The J segment lost 5 bases and the V segment lost 3 bases, leaving 3 bases of the junction unmatched. This CDR3 region has 14 residues.

As DNA, the CDR3 is TGTGCTAGTGGTTTGACCTGGGGGCCCCCCAATGAGCAGTTCTTC. This encodes CASGLTWGPPNEQFF. This chain uses TRBV12-5 with TRBJ2-1; weak D call: TRBD1 (6 bases). The CDR3 is 15 amino acids. CDR1 is LGHNT, CDR2 FRNRAP, per germline. V shed 2 bases and J shed 6 bases, with 14 bases lying between them.

The chain uses TRBV11-3 and TRBJ2-7; D is possibly TRBD1 (5 bases). This CDR3 contains 12 residues. Trimming pared 1 base from V and 4 bases from J, leaving 5 bases between. Germline V CDR1 and CDR2: SGHNT, YENEEA. Here the CDR3 reads CASSLGQYEQYF. The DNA for the CDR3 is TGTGCCAGCAGCTTAGGACAGTACGAGCAGTACTTC.

This clone showed up just once. J is TRBJ2-6 and V is TRBV19; D possibly corresponds to TRBD1 (6 bases). The CDR3 is 17 amino acids. Trimming cost V 6 bases and J 0 bases, with 15 bases left between them. From germline, CDR1 is LNHDA and CDR2 SQIVND (reference sequence). The CDR3 DNA follows: TGTGCCAGTAGACCAGACAGGAGAATCTCTGGGGCCAACGTCCTGACTTTC. It encodes CASRPDRRISGANVLTF.

J is TRBJ2-7 and V is TRBV11-1, with 7 positions matching TRBD1. Germline V gives CDR1 SGHAT, CDR2 FQDESV (reference sequence). CDR3 length: 14 residues. V lost 5 bases, J lost 3 bases, and 7 bases stayed unmatched. The CDR3 loop is CASSLDRLYYEQYF. CDR3 coding DNA: TGTGCCAGCAGCCTGGACAGGCTGTACTACGAGCAGTACTTC.

The chain combines TRBV25-1 with TRBJ2-7; TRBD1 agrees at 10 bases. The CDR3 runs to 15 residues. V lost 6 bases and J lost 2; bases outside the gene matches: 7. Germline lookup yields CDR1 MGHDK and CDR2 SYGVNS. CDR3 loop: CASREGTGETYEQYF. The CDR3 DNA reads TGTGCCAGCAGGGAAGGGACAGGGGAAACCTACGAGCAGTACTTC.

This chain connects TRBV6-5 to TRBJ2-2, with D tentatively TRBD1 (6 bases). The ends were cut back, 4 bases at V and 2 bases at J, with 8 bases in the middle. Germline CDR1 reads MNHEY; CDR2 reads SVGAGI. CDR3 length: 14 amino acids. CDR3 coding DNA: TGTGCCAGCAGTTTCGGGACAAACACCGGGGAGCTGTTTTTT. Protein sequence: CASSFGTNTGELFF.

CDR3 DNA sequence: TGTGCCATCAGGGACCCGGGACTAGCGGCCTACGAGCAGTACTTC. Protein product: CAIRDPGLAAYEQYF. The J gene is TRBJ2-5, the V gene TRBV10-3, with 11 bases lining up with TRBD2. TRBJ2-7 explains the end of the DNA better; the J call may be wrong. Germline loops: CDR1 ENHRY, CDR2 SYGVKD. The CDR3 length is 15 residues.

This chain uses TRBV6-6 with TRBJ2-5, with D perhaps matching TRBD1 (6 bases). The length of the CDR3 is 13 residues. Germline lookup yields CDR1 MNHNY and CDR2 SVGAGI (reference sequence). Trimming pared 0 bases from V and 6 bases from J, leaving 8 bases between. The DNA for the CDR3 is TGTGCCAGCAGTTACTCGTGGGGGCAGACCCAGTACTTC. Translated: CASSYSWGQTQYF.

This chain joins TRBV7-3 and TRBJ2-7; a possible D gene is TRBD1 (8 bases). CDR3 length: 13 residues. In germline, CDR1 is SGHTA, CDR2 FQGTGA. V lost 5 bases to trimming and J lost 7 bases, with 15 bases between them. For the CDR3, the DNA is TGTGCCAGCAGCCGCGACAGGGGAGGGGAGCAGTACTTC. Translated: CASSRDRGGEQYF. Full variable domain (outside the CDR3, taken from reference TRBV7-3 and TRBJ2-7): GAGVSQTPSNKVTEKGKYVELRCDPISGHTALYWYRQSLGQGPEFLIYFQGTGAADDSGLPNDRFFAVRPEGSVSTLKIQRTERGDSAVYLCASSRDRGGEQYFGPGTRLTVT.

The chain's CDR3 is CASSKGLAGEETQYF. In nucleotides, the CDR3 is TGCGCCAGCAGCAAGGGACTAGCGGGGGAAGAGACCCAGTACTTC. The chain recombines TRBV5-1 with TRBJ2-5; 14 bases map to TRBD2. The CDR3 extends over 15 amino acids. Germline V gives CDR1 SGHRS, CDR2 YFSETQ. V shed 4 bases, J shed 3 bases, and the junction held 2 bases outside the gene matches.

This clone was seen just once. The chain is built from TRBV4-1 and TRBJ2-7; 7 bases fit TRBD2. Germline lookup yields CDR1 MGHRA and CDR2 YSYEKL. The CDR3 has 17 residues. Unmatched junction bases numbered 8, after V lost 0 bases and J lost 0 bases. CDR3: CASSQDRTTSFSYEQYF. The CDR3 region has the DNA TGCGCCAGCAGCCAAGATCGTACGACTAGCTTCTCCTACGAGCAGTACTTC.

The V and J genes are TRBV5-5 and TRBJ2-2; 12 bases agree with TRBD2. The CDR3 spans 17 residues. CDR1 SGHKS and CDR2 YYEKEE come from the germline V gene (reference sequence). J gave up 0 bases and V 5 bases, and 5 bases lay outside the gene matches. CDR3: CASRGTSGLSNTGELFF. CDR3 nucleotides: TGTGCCAGCAGGGGGACTAGCGGGCTCTCGAACACCGGGGAGCTGTTTTTT.

This clone came up once. The chain employs TRBV19 and TRBJ1-2, with D hard to call. Germline V gene data show CDR1 as LNHDA and CDR2 as SQIVND (reference sequence). The CDR3 is 15 residues long. V lost 9 bases to trimming and J lost 0 bases, with 17 bases between them. The CDR3 protein is CASAPPTGANYGYTF. The CDR3 DNA follows: TGTGCCAGCGCACCCCCTACCGGAGCTAACTATGGCTACACCTTC.

There are a few counts of this clone. The V and J genes are TRBV7-9 and TRBJ1-2; D gene uncertain. V lost 1 base and J lost 8, with 8 bases in between. This CDR3 has 12 residues. CDR1 and CDR2 (germline): SEHNR, FQNEAQ (reference sequence). CDR3 bases: TGTGCCAGCAGCTTAGGTTCGGCCGGCTACACCTTC. Translation gives CASSLGSAGYTF.

The chain carries TRBV2 and TRBJ2-1; 7 nucleotides line up with TRBD2. CDR3 size: 11 residues. Germline V gives CDR1 SNHLY, CDR2 FYNNEI. The V segment lost 5 bases and the J segment 10 bases; nucleotides outside the gene matches: 2. The CDR3 region has the DNA TGTGCCAGCAGTTGGGAGGGAGAGCAGTTCTTC. Protein: CASSWEGEQFF. Combining the CDR3 with reference TRBV2 and TRBJ2-1 gives the whole variable domain EPEVTQTPSHQVTQMGQEVILRCVPISNHLYFYWYRQILGQKVEFLVSFYNNEISEKSEIFDDQFSVERPDGSNFTLKIRSTKLEDSAMYFCASSWEGEQFFGPGTRLTVL.

This chain uses TRBV19 with TRBJ1-5; D is unclear. The V end lost 6 bases, the J end lost 6 bases, and 15 bases lay between the germline ends. Germline CDR1 reads LNHDA; CDR2 reads SQIVND (reference sequence). The CDR3 runs 14 residues. The chain's CDR3 is CASSPMGISQPQHF. The CDR3 DNA reads TGTGCCAGTAGCCCAATGGGGATCAGTCAGCCCCAGCATTTT.

The V call is TRBV5-4, the J call TRBJ2-2; D might be TRBD1 (6 bases). V was pared by 4 bases and J by 0 bases, with 10 bases between. The CDR3 loop spans 15 amino acids. From germline, CDR1 is SGHNT and CDR2 YYREEE (reference sequence). The CDR3 nucleotides read TGTGCCAGCAGCGTCGGACAGTCGAACACCGGGGAGCTGTTTTTT. This sequence encodes CASSVGQSNTGELFF.

This clone was detected a few times. V is TRBV5-6 and J is TRBJ2-5; the D call may be TRBD1 or TRBD2 (6 bases each). V gave up 1 base and J gave up 0 bases, with 13 bases separating them. From germline, CDR1 is SGHDT and CDR2 YYEEEE. This CDR3 has 16 amino acids. As DNA, the CDR3 is TGTGCCAGCAGCTTGTACAGGGCGGGGTACCAAGAGACCCAGTACTTC. Encoded protein: CASSLYRAGYQETQYF.

The genes are TRBV11-2 and TRBJ2-3; no clear D. The CDR3 is 12 residues long. The germline V and J ends were trimmed by 4 bases and 6 bases, with 8 bases remaining between them. Per the germline V gene, CDR1 is SGHAT and CDR2 is FQNNGV. CDR3 amino acids: CASSSDRDTQYF. The CDR3 DNA is TGTGCCAGCAGCTCAGACCGGGATACGCAGTATTTT.

On this clone itself: One end of the junction varies from germline; a read error may be responsible. The chain couples TRBV7-6 to TRBJ2-3; D possibly corresponds to TRBD2 (6 bases). This CDR3 comprises 13 residues. The V gene's germline CDR1 is SGHVS and CDR2 FNYEAQ. The CDR3 coding sequence is TGTGCCAGCAGCATAGCCGGGGGTTCGGCGCAGTATTTT. Its translation is CASSIAGGSAQYF. Full variable domain (rest looked up from reference TRBV7-6 and TRBJ2-3): GAGVSQSPRYKVTKRGQDVALRCDPISGHVSLYWYRQALGQGPEFLTYFNYEAQQDKSGLPNDRFSAERPEGSISTLTIQRTEQRDSAMYRCASSIAGGSAQYFGPGTRLTVL.

V and J are TRBV7-9 and TRBJ2-7; no firm D call. CDR1 is SEHNR and CDR2 is FQNEAQ in the germline V gene (reference sequence). The CDR3 is 12 residues long. The V and J ends lost 4 bases and 0 bases respectively, with 4 bases between them. The CDR3 is CASSWDSYEQYF. CDR3 DNA sequence: TGTGCCAGCAGCTGGGACTCCTACGAGCAGTACTTC.

The V call is TRBV4-1, the J call TRBJ2-1; D is perhaps TRBD1 or TRBD2 (5 bases each). Germline CDR1 MGHRA, CDR2 YSYEKL. This CDR3 is built from 16 residues. V lost 1 base to trimming and J lost 9 bases, with 19 bases between them. The CDR3 DNA follows: TGCGCCAGCAGCCAAGGATGGTCGACGGGGCATGGTGAGCAGTTCTTC. This encodes CASSQGWSTGHGEQFF.

The chain couples TRBV11-2 to TRBJ1-5, with D tentatively TRBD1 (5 bases). Per germline, CDR1 SGHAT and CDR2 FQNNGV. V dropped 2 bases and J dropped 10 bases, with 18 bases sitting between them. CDR3 length equals 15 residues. The CDR3 nucleotides are TGTGCCAGCAGCTTAAGCGGGGCTGAAGGGCACCCCCAGCATTTT. Its protein is CASSLSGAEGHPQHF. Using reference TRBV11-2 and TRBJ1-5 for the parts outside the CDR3, the full variable domain is EAGVAQSPRYKIIEKRQSVAFWCNPISGHATLYWYQQILGQGPKLLIQFQNNGVVDDSQLPKDRFSAERLKGVDSTLKIQPAKLEDSAVYLCASSLSGAEGHPQHFGDGTRLSIL.

V is TRBV7-3 and J is TRBJ2-1; 9 bases map to TRBD1. This CDR3 is built from 16 residues. The ends lost 0 bases at V and 10 bases at J; junction bases unmatched: 10. Germline loops: CDR1 SGHTA, CDR2 FQGTGA. CDR3: CASSLTLGGQGVEQFF. CDR3 nucleotides: TGTGCCAGCAGCTTAACGCTCGGGGGACAGGGAGTGGAGCAGTTCTTC.

The V gene is TRBV4-2, the J gene TRBJ2-7; 14 nucleotides match TRBD2. The CDR3 spans 16 residues. CDR1 and CDR2 from the germline V gene are LGHNA and YNFKEQ. Trimming cost V 4 bases and J 6 bases; bases outside gene matches: 8. The CDR3 reads CASSPTRLAGGGEQYF. Written as DNA, the CDR3 is TGTGCCAGCAGCCCGACAAGACTAGCGGGAGGGGGCGAGCAGTACTTC.

This clone appeared a few times. CDR3 protein: CASIASGHSYEQYF. DNA for the CDR3: TGTGCCAGCATAGCTAGCGGGCACTCCTACGAGCAGTACTTC. The chain joins TRBV28 to TRBJ2-7, with 8 bases matching TRBD2. This CDR3 has 14 residues. Trimming took 7 bases from V and 0 from J; bases not matched to a gene: 5. Germline CDR1 reads MDHEN; CDR2 reads SYDVKM.

The chain is built from TRBV7-7 and TRBJ2-2; 8 bases are shared with TRBD2. Germline CDR1 SSHAT, CDR2 FNYEAQ (reference sequence). The CDR3 has 14 amino acids. CDR3 protein: CATQRERGTGELFF. In DNA form, the CDR3 reads TGTGCTACCCAGCGGGAGCGGGGCACCGGGGAGCTGTTTTTT.

The sample holds a few counts of this clone. The rearrangement uses TRBV5-1 and TRBJ2-5; no clear D gene. Per the germline V gene, CDR1 is SGHRS and CDR2 is YFSETQ. V was clipped by 0 bases and J by 1 base, with 7 bases between them. This CDR3 spans 14 amino acids. The CDR3, as DNA: TGCGCCAGCAGCTTGGCCCCAGGCCAAGAGACCCAGTACTTC. It encodes CASSLAPGQETQYF.